This T cell receptor (beta chain) emerged from a study of blood T cell repertoires in COVID-19. Across the whole study: Nucleic acid was either cDNA or gDNA, and it came from T cells, B-cell-depleted T cells, or PBMCs.

This clone was counted a single time. Trimming took 1 base from V and 6 from J; bases not matched to a gene: 6. The CDR3 sequence is 14 residues long. Germline loops: CDR1 SGHRS, CDR2 YFSETQ. Measured with immunoSEQ multiplex PCR; TCRdb has only the in-frame clones, and not every one. This sample has about 100,000 clones; roughly 87% occur once, and the top ten carry over 7%. The sample consisted of peripheral blood. V and J are TRBV5-1 and TRBJ2-7, with 8 bases aligning to TRBD1. The sequence was obtained from a man aged 25-45 years in a cohort sampled during active COVID-19. DNA for the CDR3: TGCGCCAGCAGCTTGCAGGGGGCCCTGGGCGAGCAGTACTTC. It specifies CASSLQGALGEQYF.